This T cell receptor (beta chain) originates from a study of spatial heterogeneity in lung cancer. This clonotype showed up many times. Between the trimmed V and J ends, which lost 0 bases and 8 bases, there was a span of 12 bases. The CDR3 is 15 residues long. Per germline, CDR1 SGHDT and CDR2 YYEEEE. The time point was: sample taken at primary tumor resection. In each case, whole RNA from tumor, nontumor lung or frozen PBMC was sequenced unsorted. Donation came from roughly 72 patients with untreated early-stage non-small cell lung cancer. Using its own MiXCR run on the 5' RACE reads, TCRdb lists one record per CDR3 protein. The table shows roughly 3,500 distinct CDR3 sequences, with around 8.4% occurring only once.

This chain links TRBV5-6 with TRBJ1-6, with D hard to call. The source material was PBMCs, sampled at surgery. The sequence derives from a female donor with early-stage non-small cell lung cancer. The CDR3 loop reads CASSLGGSLYSPLHF. DNA for the CDR3: TGTGCCAGCAGCTTGGGGGGATCCCTTTATTCACCCCTCCACTTT.